Below, 23 T cell receptor beta chains from the same sample are listed, as sequenced in a study of T cells in localized non-small cell lung cancer. Produced via immunoSEQ multiplex PCR; TCRdb's table is partial and in-frame only. This sample has 7,000 to 9,000 clones; 80% to 95% occur once, and the top ten carry around 2.7%. The source material was peripheral blood, sampled before any cancer treatment. These TCRs come from a woman aged 35 to 69 with stage I lung adenocarcinoma.

The chain combines TRBV6-6 with TRBJ1-5; D gene uncertain. Germline loops: CDR1 MNHNY, CDR2 SVGAGI (reference sequence). This CDR3 is 15 amino acids long. Trimming removed 0 bases at V and 4 bases at J, with 10 bases between. CDR3 in DNA: TGTGCCAGCAGTTACTCGGTTAATACTAATCAGCCCCAGCATTTT. This gives the protein CASSYSVNTNQPQHF.

The DNA for the CDR3 is TGTGCCACCAGCAGAGACCCGGCCGGGGGGACCGGGGAGCTGTTTTTT. Its protein product is CATSRDPAGGTGELFF. This chain links TRBV15 with TRBJ2-2; 7 bases fit TRBD2. The germline gives CDR1 LNHNV, CDR2 YYDKDF (reference sequence). V shed 0 bases and J 5 bases; nucleotides not matched to a gene: 6. This CDR3 has 16 amino acids. The full variable domain, with the rest looked up from reference TRBV15 and TRBJ2-2, is DAMVIQNPRYQVTQFGKPVTLSCSQTLNHNVMYWYQQKSSQAPKLLFHYYDKDFNNEADTPDNFQSRRPNTSFCFLDIRSPGLGDTAMYLCATSRDPAGGTGELFFGEGSRLTVL.

The V call is TRBV5-6, the J call TRBJ2-2; perhaps TRBD1 as D (6 bases). Trimming removed 5 bases at V and 4 bases at J, with 24 bases between. The CDR3 is 18 amino acids. Germline V gene lookup returns CDR1 SGHDT and CDR2 YYEEEE. Written as DNA, the CDR3 is TGTGCCAGCAGTATCCCTCCGACAGGAGCTGAACCCACCGGGGAGCTGTTTTTT. Translation: CASSIPPTGAEPTGELFF.

The J gene is TRBJ2-7, the V gene TRBV18; the D is unclear. The CDR3 runs 14 residues. V was pared by 3 bases and J by 3 bases, with 12 bases between. Germline V lookup: CDR1 KGHSH, CDR2 LQKENI. The CDR3 coding sequence is TGTGCCAGCTCACCGCAGGACGTAATCTACGAGCAGTACTTC. Translated, it gives CASSPQDVIYEQYF.

The chain recombines TRBV4-1 with TRBJ1-2, with a tentative D call TRBD1 (5 bases). The germline V gene encodes CDR1 MGHRA and CDR2 YSYEKL. CDR3 length: 17 amino acids. Trimming removed 0 bases at V and 2 bases at J, with 16 bases between. The CDR3 nucleotides read TGCGCCAGCAGCCAAGATACAGGAGGCAAACCCAACTATGGCTACACCTTC. This gives the protein CASSQDTGGKPNYGYTF.

The V and J genes are TRBV30 and TRBJ1-4, with 9 bases lining up with TRBD1. Germline V CDR1 and CDR2: GTSNPN, SVGIG (reference sequence). The CDR3 is 14 amino acids. The ends lost 3 bases at V and 8 bases at J; junction bases unmatched: 7. CDR3 residues: CAWSSGTGQEKLFF. As DNA, the CDR3 is TGTGCCTGGAGCTCCGGGACAGGGCAAGAAAAACTGTTTTTT.

This chain uses TRBV5-1 with TRBJ2-3, with 12 bases matching TRBD2. Losses at the gene ends were 4 bases for V and 3 bases for J; bases not matched to a gene: 9. Germline values: CDR1 SGHRS, CDR2 YFSETQ. CDR3 length: 17 amino acids. Written as DNA, the CDR3 is TGCGCCAGCAGCCTCGCACTAGCGGGGGGTGGGACAGATACGCAGTATTTT. This sequence encodes CASSLALAGGGTDTQYF.

The chain links TRBV5-6 to TRBJ1-1; unclear D gene. The CDR3 runs 13 residues. Trimming took 1 base from V and 4 from J, leaving 8 bases between them. Germline CDR1 is SGHDT and CDR2 is YYEEEE. In nucleotides, the CDR3 is TGTGCCAGCAGCTTGATGTCCGCCACTGAAGCTTTCTTT. It encodes CASSLMSATEAFF.

J is TRBJ1-5 and V is TRBV27; D ambiguous. The germline V gene encodes CDR1 MNHEY and CDR2 SMNVEV (reference sequence). There are 14 residues in the CDR3. Trimming took off 2 bases at V and 7 bases at J, with 12 bases between the two ends. The CDR3 sequence is CASSLRAGRQPQHF. CDR3 nucleotide sequence: TGTGCCAGCAGTTTACGAGCCGGGCGGCAGCCCCAGCATTTT.

This chain uses TRBV10-3 with TRBJ2-2, with 8 bases matching TRBD1. The CDR3 runs to 15 residues. V trimming: 2 bases; J trimming: 3 bases; junction bases outside the gene matches: 2. Germline V gene data show CDR1 as ENHRY and CDR2 as SYGVKD. CDR3 amino acids: CAISEGQGYTGELFF. The CDR3 DNA reads TGTGCCATCAGTGAGGGACAGGGCTACACCGGGGAGCTGTTTTTT.

The count of this clone is one. This chain connects TRBV19 to TRBJ2-3; tentatively, D is TRBD2 (6 bases). CDR1 is LNHDA and CDR2 is SQIVND in the germline V gene (reference sequence). The V end lost 5 bases, the J end lost 4 bases, and 16 bases lay between the germline ends. The CDR3 runs to 15 residues. This chain's CDR3 is CASSPGVAAPDTQYF. CDR3 DNA sequence: TGTGCCAGTAGTCCGGGGGTAGCGGCTCCAGATACGCAGTATTTT.

The chain has TRBV6-1 and TRBJ1-2; D is uncertain. The V end lost 5 bases, the J end lost 0 bases, and 10 bases lay between the germline ends. CDR3 size: 14 residues. CDR1 is MNHNS and CDR2 is SASEGT in the germline V gene. The CDR3 bases are TGTGCCAGCAGTCCGGAAATGGCTAACTATGGCTACACCTTC. Translating gives CASSPEMANYGYTF.

V is TRBV5-1 and J is TRBJ2-7; the match to TRBD2 covers 9 bases. The ends lost 4 bases at V and 4 bases at J; junction bases unmatched: 9. The CDR3 contains 15 residues. Germline V lookup: CDR1 SGHRS, CDR2 YFSETQ. Written as DNA, the CDR3 is TGCGCCAGCAGCGCCGGGAGCGGGGGGCCATACGAGCAGTACTTC. It encodes CASSAGSGGPYEQYF.

The chain employs TRBV15 and TRBJ2-5; D perhaps matches TRBD1 (5 bases). Trimming cost V 3 bases and J 0 bases, with 14 bases left between them. The germline V gene encodes CDR1 LNHNV and CDR2 YYDKDF (reference sequence). The length of the CDR3 is 16 residues. CDR3 amino acids: CATSSLDRTYQETQYF. The CDR3 DNA is TGTGCCACCAGCAGTCTCGACAGAACCTACCAAGAGACCCAGTACTTC. The variable domain in full, completed from reference TRBV15 and TRBJ2-5, reads DAMVIQNPRYQVTQFGKPVTLSCSQTLNHNVMYWYQQKSSQAPKLLFHYYDKDFNNEADTPDNFQSRRPNTSFCFLDIRSPGLGDTAMYLCATSSLDRTYQETQYFGPGTRLLVL.

This chain links TRBV19 with TRBJ1-2, with D tentatively TRBD1 (6 bases). Per the germline V gene, CDR1 is LNHDA and CDR2 is SQIVND (reference sequence). Trimming took 7 bases from V and 0 from J, leaving 12 bases between them. The CDR3 totals 14 residues. The CDR3 is CASKWTEPNYGYTF. The CDR3 bases are TGTGCCAGTAAGTGGACAGAGCCTAACTATGGCTACACCTTC.

V usage is TRBV10-3 and J usage is TRBJ1-1; 8 bases align to TRBD1. This CDR3 region has 16 residues. J was trimmed by 0 bases and V by 10 bases; bases with no gene match: 13. Germline V lookup: CDR1 ENHRY, CDR2 SYGVKD. CDR3 bases: TGTGCCACCACAAGGACAGGGAACGGCATGAACACTGAAGCTTTCTTT. The encoded protein is CATTRTGNGMNTEAFF.

The V and J genes are TRBV7-9 and TRBJ1-2; maybe TRBD1 (5 bases). Looked up from germline, CDR1 is SEHNR and CDR2 is FQNEAQ (reference sequence). The CDR3 covers 14 residues. Trimming shortened V by 3 bases and J by 2 bases, and 10 bases separated the two germline ends. The CDR3 DNA is TGTGCCAGCAGCTTGGGGGGACCAAACTATGGCTACACCTTC. Its protein is CASSLGGPNYGYTF.

This chain connects TRBV5-1 to TRBJ2-1, with D possibly called TRBD1 or TRBD2 (6 bases each). CDR3 length: 15 residues. V lost 2 bases to trimming and J lost 0 bases, with 9 bases between them. The germline V gene has CDR1 SGHRS and CDR2 YFSETQ. Written as DNA, the CDR3 is TGCGCCAGCAGCTTCGGGGGCTTCTCCTACAATGAGCAGTTCTTC. Encoded protein: CASSFGGFSYNEQFF.

The chain links TRBV19 to TRBJ1-2; unclear D gene. Trimming removed 8 bases from V and 4 bases from J, with 23 bases in between. CDR3 length: 16 amino acids. Germline V gives CDR1 LNHDA, CDR2 SQIVND (reference sequence). CDR3 DNA sequence: TGTGCCAGTGTACCCGGGAGGGCGGGAGAAGGCTATGGCTACACCTTC. Encoded protein: CASVPGRAGEGYGYTF.

The chain is built from TRBV6-1 and TRBJ2-1, with D uncertain. The CDR3 is 15 amino acids. Germline CDR1 is MNHNS and CDR2 is SASEGT. V dropped 1 base and J dropped 3 bases, with 10 bases sitting between them. The chain's CDR3 is CASSEGSAVYNEQFF. Written as DNA, the CDR3 is TGTGCCAGCAGTGAAGGAAGCGCCGTCTACAATGAGCAGTTCTTC.

The chain recombines TRBV10-3 with TRBJ2-1; perhaps TRBD1 as D (6 bases). This CDR3 spans 13 amino acids. Trimming took 3 bases from V and 6 from J, leaving 9 bases between them. The germline V gene has CDR1 ENHRY and CDR2 SYGVKD. The CDR3 coding sequence is TGTGCCATCAGTGAAGTAGGGGGCAATGAGCAGTTCTTC. Translating it yields CAISEVGGNEQFF.

This chain links TRBV18 with TRBJ1-3; TRBD1 agrees at 7 bases. The CDR3 loop spans 14 amino acids. J gave up 0 bases and V 8 bases, and 4 bases lay outside the gene matches. Germline CDR1 reads KGHSH; CDR2 reads LQKENI. The CDR3 DNA sequence: TGTGCCAGCAAGGGACAGAGCTCTGGAAACACCATATATTTT. Protein: CASKGQSSGNTIYF.

The rearrangement joins TRBV11-2 to TRBJ1-2; weak D call: TRBD1 (5 bases). The V gene's germline CDR1 is SGHAT and CDR2 FQNNGV. The CDR3 spans 15 residues. Deletions cut 0 bases from V and 7 bases from J, with 15 bases between. The CDR3 sequence is CASSLDRGSTSGYTF. DNA of the CDR3: TGTGCCAGCAGCTTAGATAGGGGCAGTACAAGTGGCTACACCTTC.